This T cell receptor (beta chain) was identified during a study of T cell responses to AZD1222 COVID-19 vaccine. Study results and caveats: Researchers report vaccine-associated CD4 TCRs spanning spike, with dominance at 160-218 and 743-854.

This table comes from immunoSEQ multiplex PCR, and its TCRdb copy is limited to in-frame clones, with some not included. The sample gives roughly 150,000 clones, 70% to 90% of which show up once; 0.95% to 1.1% is in the top ten. Note on this clone: The target antigen is unknown.

The V and J ends lost 2 bases and 7 bases respectively, with 14 bases between them. Germline assignment: CDR1 SNHLY and CDR2 FYNNEI. CDR3 length: 15 amino acids. The V gene is TRBV2, the J gene TRBJ1-4; maybe TRBD1 (5 bases). This sequence originates from an adult who received the AZD1222 COVID-19 vaccine. Specimen: peripheral blood, collected 28 days after the second AZD1222 dose. The CDR3 sequence: CASSEWAGRGEKLFF. CDR3 in DNA: TGTGCCAGCAGTGAATGGGCAGGGAGGGGTGAAAAACTGTTTTTT. The full variable domain, in which reference TRBV2 and TRBJ1-4 provide the parts outside the CDR3, is EPEVTQTPSHQVTQMGQEVILRCVPISNHLYFYWYRQILGQKVEFLVSFYNNEISEKSEIFDDQFSVERPDGSNFTLKIRSTKLEDSAMYFCASSEWAGRGEKLFFGSGTQLSVL.